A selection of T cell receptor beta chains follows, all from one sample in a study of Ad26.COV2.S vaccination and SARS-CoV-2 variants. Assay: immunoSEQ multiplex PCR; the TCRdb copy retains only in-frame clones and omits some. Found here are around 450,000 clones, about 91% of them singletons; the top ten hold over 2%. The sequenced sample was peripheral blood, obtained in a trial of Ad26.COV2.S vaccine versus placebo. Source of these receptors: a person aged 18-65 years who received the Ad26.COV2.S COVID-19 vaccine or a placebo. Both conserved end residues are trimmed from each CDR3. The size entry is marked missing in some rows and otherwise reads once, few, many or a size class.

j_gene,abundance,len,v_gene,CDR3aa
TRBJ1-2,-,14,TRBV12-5,ASGRDRNYSNYGYT
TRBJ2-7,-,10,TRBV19,ASSSWRGEQY
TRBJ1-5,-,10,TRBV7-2,ASRDPNQPQH
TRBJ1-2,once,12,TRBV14,ASSQGAGRKGHT
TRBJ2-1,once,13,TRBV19,ASSGGATQDNEQF
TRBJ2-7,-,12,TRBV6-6,ASLEGRHSYEQY
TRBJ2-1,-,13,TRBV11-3,ASSFRFDSYNEQF
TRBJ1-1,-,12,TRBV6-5,ASSRRGVDTEAF
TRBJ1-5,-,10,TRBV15,ATSSGTPSQH
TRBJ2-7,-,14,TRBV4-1,ASSRGAGLGGYEQY
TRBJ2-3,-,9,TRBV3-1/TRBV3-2,ASSRGDTQY
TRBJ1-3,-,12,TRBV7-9,ASSLTGAGNTIY
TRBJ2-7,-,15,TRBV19,ASSIRTYGTGSVEQY
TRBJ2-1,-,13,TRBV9,ASSVGDLYYNEQF
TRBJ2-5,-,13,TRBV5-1,ASSPGHAEGETQY
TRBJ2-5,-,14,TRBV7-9,ASSLGAASSQETQY
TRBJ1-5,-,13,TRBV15,ATSREARRGQPQH
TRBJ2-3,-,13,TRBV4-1,ASSPGTSGEDTQY
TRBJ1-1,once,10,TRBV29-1,SVGGVNTEAF
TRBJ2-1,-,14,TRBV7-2,ASSPHLSGDWDEQF
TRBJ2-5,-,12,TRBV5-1,ASSLDSPPETQY
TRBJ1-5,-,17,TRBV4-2,ASSQSPQMGESGNQPQH
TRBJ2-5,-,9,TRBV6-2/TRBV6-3,ASSPQETQY
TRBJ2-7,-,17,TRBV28,ASSSPNLARVTLPYEQY
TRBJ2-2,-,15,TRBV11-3,ASSLEVLGQGAGELF
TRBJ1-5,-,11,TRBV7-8,ASSFGRGQPQH
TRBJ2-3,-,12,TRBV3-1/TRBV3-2,ASSPWGATDTQY
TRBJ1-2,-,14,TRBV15,ATKALDDRGQNGYT
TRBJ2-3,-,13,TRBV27,ASKTSGGTPNTQY
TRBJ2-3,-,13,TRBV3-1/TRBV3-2,ATTGGARYGDTQY
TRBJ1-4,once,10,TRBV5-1,ASSFGNEKLF
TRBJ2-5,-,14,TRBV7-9,ASSFWTSRSGETQY
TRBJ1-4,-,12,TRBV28,ASSPGTAAGKLF
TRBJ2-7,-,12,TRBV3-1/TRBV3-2,ASSQAGLTEESY
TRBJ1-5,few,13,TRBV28,ASSLGGLGNQPQH
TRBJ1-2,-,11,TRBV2,ASRTGGNGGYT
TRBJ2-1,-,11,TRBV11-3,ASSRGPGSEQF
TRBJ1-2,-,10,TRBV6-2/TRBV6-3,ASSPGFYGYT
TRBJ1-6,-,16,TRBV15,ATSPNPRGPQVGSPLH
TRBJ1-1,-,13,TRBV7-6,ASRPLRGSNTEAF
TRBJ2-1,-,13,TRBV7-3,ASSLVAGAVDEQF
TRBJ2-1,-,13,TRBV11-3,ASSLRSGRANEQF
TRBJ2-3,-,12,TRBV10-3,AIWTGWSTDTQY
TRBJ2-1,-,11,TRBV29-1,SVAKREYGEQF
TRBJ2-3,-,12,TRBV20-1,SASPAGGFDTQY
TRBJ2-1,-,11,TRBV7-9,ASSLTGYNEQF
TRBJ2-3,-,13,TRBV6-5,ASSLTGWDTDTQY
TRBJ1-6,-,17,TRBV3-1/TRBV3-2,ASSPDLFTGVQDNSPLH
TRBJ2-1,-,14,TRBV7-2,ASSLGSNKAYNEQF
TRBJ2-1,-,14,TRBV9,ASSAVLSGTGNEQF
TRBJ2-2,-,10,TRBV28,ASSLISGELF
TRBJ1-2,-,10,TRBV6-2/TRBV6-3,ASSFETYGYT
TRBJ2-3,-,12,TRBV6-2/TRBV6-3,ASSWTSGTDTQY
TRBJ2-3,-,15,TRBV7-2,ASSLAPLAGGTDTQY